This T cell receptor (beta chain) was sequenced in a study of shared clonotypes between healthy human individuals. Overall study context: The plates for each donor numbered three CD4 naive, three CD4 memory, two CD8 naive and one CD8 memory.

The CDR3 totals 14 residues. The germline V gene has CDR1 MNHNS and CDR2 SASEGT. Trimming took off 4 bases at V and 4 bases at J, with 11 bases between the two ends. As for this clone: Antigen unknown.

Study-wide findings and caveats: In a few donors, about 5% of naive CD4 clonotypes appeared in common.

Each CD8 memory set brought CD45RO+ cells together with CCR7-negative CD45RA+ TemRA cells. Clones were sequenced by immunoSEQ multiplex PCR, and TCRdb holds only the in-frame ones, with some missing. Of 95,000 to 120,000 clones listed, around 71% are singletons. Sequenced: memory CD8+ T cells sorted from blood. Subset described: CD45RO+ cells pooled with CCR7-negative TemRA cells. The chain uses TRBV6-1 and TRBJ1-5, with D maybe TRBD1 (5 bases). This receptor was identified in a woman in her 30s in good health. The DNA of the CDR3 is TGTGCCAGCAGTGGTTCATGGGGGAATCAGCCCCAGCATTTT. This gives the protein CASSGSWGNQPQHF.